These 8 T cell receptor beta chains were sequenced from one sample in a study of blood T cell repertoires in COVID-19. Generated by immunoSEQ multiplex PCR, the TCRdb table keeps only in-frame clones and is missing some. The sample lists over 150,000 clones; approximately 83% were seen once. What was sequenced was peripheral blood. The receptors were sampled from a woman aged 60-75 years with acute or convalescent COVID-19.

This chain connects TRBV20-1 to TRBJ2-1; no definite D call. In germline, CDR1 is DFQATT, CDR2 SNEGSKA (reference sequence). CDR3 length: 13 amino acids. The V and J ends lost 6 bases and 3 bases respectively, with 12 bases between them. The CDR3 DNA follows: TGCAGTGCAAGTACCACAGTCTACAATGAGCAGTTCTTC. The encoded protein is CSASTTVYNEQFF.

The rearrangement uses TRBV6-5 and TRBJ1-6; possible D gene TRBD1, 6 bases. Trimming took off 6 bases at V and 5 bases at J, with 8 bases between the two ends. CDR3 length: 13 amino acids. Germline assignment: CDR1 MNHEY and CDR2 SVGAGI. The CDR3 DNA sequence: TGTGCCAGCAGAAAGGGGGATAATTCACCCCTCCACTTT. Translated: CASRKGDNSPLHF.

This clone was seen only once. This chain uses TRBV6-6 with TRBJ2-7; 16 bases fit TRBD2. CDR3 length equals 16 residues. Losses at the gene ends were 6 bases for V and 5 bases for J; bases not matched to a gene: 7. Germline CDR1 and CDR2: MNHNY and SVGAGI (reference sequence). CDR3 residues: CASRTLGLAGGDEQYF. The DNA of the CDR3 is TGTGCCAGCAGGACACTGGGACTAGCGGGGGGGGACGAGCAGTACTTC.

The chain links TRBV4-2 to TRBJ2-7; 8 bases map to TRBD1. The J segment lost 1 base and the V segment lost 4 bases, leaving 12 bases of the junction unmatched. In germline, CDR1 is LGHNA, CDR2 YNFKEQ. This CDR3 is built from 17 residues. DNA of the CDR3: TGTGCCAGCAGCCCCGCTCCAGGGGGCGAAGGATCCTACGAGCAGTACTTC. Its protein product is CASSPAPGGEGSYEQYF.

The genes are TRBV7-9 and TRBJ1-2, with D hard to call. The CDR3 is made up of 13 amino acids. The germline V gene encodes CDR1 SEHNR and CDR2 FQNEAQ (reference sequence). V was cut by 0 bases and J by 1 base, with 3 bases left in between. CDR3 region: CASSLANNYGYTF. The CDR3 coding sequence is TGTGCCAGCAGCTTAGCTAATAACTATGGCTACACCTTC.

The V call is TRBV9, the J call TRBJ2-2; D perhaps matches TRBD2 (6 bases). Germline CDR1 is SGDLS and CDR2 is YYNGEE. Trimming cost V 4 bases and J 3 bases, with 13 bases left between them. The CDR3 length is 15 residues. CDR3 sequence reads: CASSTRGGDTGELFF. The CDR3 nucleotides read TGTGCCAGCAGCACTCGGGGAGGAGACACCGGGGAGCTGTTTTTT. Using reference TRBV9 and TRBJ2-2 for the parts outside the CDR3, the full variable domain is DSGVTQTPKHLITATGQRVTLRCSPRSGDLSVYWYQQSLDQGLQFLIQYYNGEERAKGNILERFSAQQFPDLHSELNLSSLELGDSALYFCASSTRGGDTGELFFGEGSRLTVL.

V gene TRBV5-1 combines with J gene TRBJ2-3; 8 bases fit TRBD2. The CDR3 extends over 15 amino acids. V dropped 1 base and J dropped 2; count of bases not matched to a gene: 3. CDR1 SGHRS and CDR2 YFSETQ come from the germline V gene. The CDR3 coding sequence is TGCGCCAGCAGCTTGTTGCGGGGGGCCACAGATACGCAGTATTTT. As protein: CASSLLRGATDTQYF.

In this sample, this clone turned up once. This chain links TRBV20-1 with TRBJ2-5; 8 positions agree with TRBD1. There are 15 residues in the CDR3. In germline, CDR1 is DFQATT, CDR2 SNEGSKA (reference sequence). Trimming took 3 bases from V and 2 from J; bases not matched to a gene: 8. The DNA for the CDR3 is TGCAGTGCTAGTAATCCGGGACAGGCACAAGAGACCCAGTACTTC. This gives the protein CSASNPGQAQETQYF.